Below, one TCR beta chain is given with its context. Treatment: oral pan-JAK inhibitor, 5-10 mg twice daily. This sample was taken from a study of CD8+ T cells in alopecia areata. Looking at the study overall: Oral tofacitinib (5 to 10 mg twice daily) was administered to treated patients.

Reverse transcribed after extraction, RNA yielded cDNA as the sequencing template. Sequencing was performed with immunoSEQ multiplex PCR; in TCRdb, only in-frame clones are kept and a portion is missing. This sample has about 200,000 clones, with roughly two fifths found just once. Trimming shortened V by 1 base and J by 5 bases, and 13 bases separated the two germline ends. CDR1 and CDR2 from the germline V gene are SGDLS and YYNGEE. There are 15 residues in the CDR3. This TCR was recovered from a human donor with alopecia areata. The chain joins TRBV9 to TRBJ2-1; D unclear. The specimen was CD4+ T cells sorted from blood, collected around week 34, from a patient treated with tofacitinib. The CDR3 spells CASSVSTVQNNEQFF. CDR3 nucleotide sequence: TGTGCCAGCAGCGTATCAACAGTCCAGAACAATGAGCAGTTCTTC.